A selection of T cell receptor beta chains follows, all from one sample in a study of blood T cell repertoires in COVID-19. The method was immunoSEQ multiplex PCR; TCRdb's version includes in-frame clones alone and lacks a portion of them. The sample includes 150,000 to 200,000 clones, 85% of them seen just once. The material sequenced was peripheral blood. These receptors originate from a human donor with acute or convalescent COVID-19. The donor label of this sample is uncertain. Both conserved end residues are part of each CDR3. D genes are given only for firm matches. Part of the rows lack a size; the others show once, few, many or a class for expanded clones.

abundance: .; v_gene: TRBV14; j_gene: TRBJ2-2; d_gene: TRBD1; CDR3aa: CASSQDRWGQGARTGELFF; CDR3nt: TGTGCCAGCAGCCAAGATCGGTGGGGGCAGGGGGCGCGGACCGGGGAGCTGTTTTTT
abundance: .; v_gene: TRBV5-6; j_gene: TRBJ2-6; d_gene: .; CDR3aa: CASSLRGRGANVLTF; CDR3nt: TGTGCCAGCAGCTTGAGGGGAAGAGGGGCCAACGTCCTGACTTTC
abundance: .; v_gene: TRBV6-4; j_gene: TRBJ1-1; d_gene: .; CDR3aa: CASRAQGRKNTEAFF; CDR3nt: TGTGCCAGCAGGGCCCAGGGCCGGAAGAACACTGAAGCTTTCTTT
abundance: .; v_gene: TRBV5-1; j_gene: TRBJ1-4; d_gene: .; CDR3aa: CASSRGGAGEREKLFF; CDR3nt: TGCGCCAGCAGCCGGGGAGGGGCAGGGGAACGTGAAAAACTGTTTTTT
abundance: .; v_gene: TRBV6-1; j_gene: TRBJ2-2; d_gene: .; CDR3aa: CASSAGKTVITGELFF; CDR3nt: TGTGCCAGCAGTGCCGGGAAGACGGTTATCACCGGGGAGCTGTTTTTT
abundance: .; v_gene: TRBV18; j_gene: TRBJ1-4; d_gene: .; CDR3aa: CASSRPSGETNEKLFF; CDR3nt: TGTGCCAGCTCGCGGCCCTCGGGGGAAACTAATGAAAAACTGTTTTTT
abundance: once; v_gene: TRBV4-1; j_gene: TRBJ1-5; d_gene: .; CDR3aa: CASSQGGVGQPQHF; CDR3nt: TGCGCCAGCAGCCAAGGCGGAGTGGGTCAGCCCCAGCATTTT
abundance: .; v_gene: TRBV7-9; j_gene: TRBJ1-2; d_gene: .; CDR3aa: CASSLPVNYGYTF; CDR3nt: TGTGCCAGCAGCTTACCAGTTAACTATGGCTACACCTTC
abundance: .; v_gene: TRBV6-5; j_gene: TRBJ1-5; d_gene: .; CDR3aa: CASNLEGTSNQPQHF; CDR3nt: TGTGCCAGCAATCTGGAGGGAACAAGCAATCAGCCCCAGCATTTT
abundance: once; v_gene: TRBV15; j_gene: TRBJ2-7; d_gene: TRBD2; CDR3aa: CATSRSGGTYEQYF; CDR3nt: TGTGCCACCAGCAGATCGGGGGGTACCTACGAGCAGTACTTC